This entry lists 15 T cell receptor beta chains sequenced from one sample in a study of cytotoxic CD8 clonotypes in ibrutinib-treated CLL. Generated by immunoSEQ multiplex PCR, the TCRdb table keeps only in-frame clones and is missing some. The data contain tens of thousands of clones, 71% of them seen just once; the ten biggest clones take up around 45%. Sample: PBMCs, taken after 12 months of ibrutinib treatment. The receptor source for this set is a human donor with chronic lymphocytic leukemia.

V and J are TRBV5-1 and TRBJ2-1; the D gene is possibly TRBD1 (5 bases). Germline loops: CDR1 SGHRS, CDR2 YFSETQ. The CDR3 contains 15 residues. Between the trimmed V and J ends, which lost 5 bases and 2 bases, there was a span of 14 bases. This CDR3 is CASRGVSQPYNEQFF. For the CDR3, the DNA is TGCGCCAGCAGAGGGGTCAGTCAACCCTACAATGAGCAGTTCTTC.

In regard to this clone: The same CDR3 arises from other DNA sequences in this sample as well. The gene calls are TRBV2 and TRBJ2-1; 9 nucleotides line up with TRBD2. CDR1 is SNHLY and CDR2 is FYNNEI in the germline V gene. This CDR3 has 13 amino acids. V lost 8 bases and J lost 5; bases outside the gene matches: 4. DNA of the CDR3: TGTGCCAGCTCTAGCGGGATAGACAATGAGCAGTTCTTC. Its protein is CASSSGIDNEQFF.

This chain joins TRBV19 and TRBJ1-1; no definite D call. Trimming cost V 2 bases and J 1 base, with 5 bases left between them. The CDR3 loop spans 13 amino acids. Germline lookup yields CDR1 LNHDA and CDR2 SQIVND (reference sequence). The CDR3 nucleotides read TGTGCCAGTAGTATAAGGTGGAACACTGAAGCTTTCTTT. Amino acids: CASSIRWNTEAFF.

This clone came up once. This chain connects TRBV21-1 to TRBJ2-7; no check of the table's D call, TRBD2, against the DNA was made. TRBV21-1 corresponds to a pseudogene. CDR3 length equals 13 residues. CDR3 nucleotide sequence: TGTGCCAGCAGCAAAGTTAACTCCTACGAGCAGTACTTC. Protein sequence: CASSKVNSYEQYF.

This clone was seen only a few times. The chain uses TRBV2 and TRBJ1-5; no firm D call. CDR3 length equals 14 residues. Trimming left V 6 bases short and J 1 base short, with 10 bases between. CDR1 and CDR2 (germline): SNHLY, FYNNEI. The CDR3 loop reads CASSLDGSNQPQHF. In nucleotides, the CDR3 is TGTGCCAGCAGCCTCGACGGGAGCAATCAGCCCCAGCATTTT.

The V call is TRBV29-1, the J call TRBJ1-5; 9 nucleotides line up with TRBD1. The CDR3 loop spans 14 amino acids. V trimming: 5 bases; J trimming: 0 bases; junction bases outside the gene matches: 2. The germline V gene has CDR1 SQVTM and CDR2 ANQGSEA. CDR3 sequence (DNA): TGCAGCGTTTGGACAGGGGTTAGCAATCAGCCCCAGCATTTT. It encodes CSVWTGVSNQPQHF.

The CDR3 nucleotides are TGTGCCAGCAGCTTAGTAGTTACATTGAACGCAGATACGCAGTATTTT. It translates to CASSLVVTLNADTQYF. This chain joins TRBV7-2 and TRBJ2-3; D is ambiguous. Germline-derived CDR1 and CDR2 are SGHTA and FQGNSA. The ends were cut back, 1 base at V and 4 bases at J, with 15 bases in the middle. This CDR3 comprises 16 residues.

The CDR3 DNA follows: TGCGCCAGCAGCCAAGATCTGGCGGGGGGAGTCGGGGAGCTGTTTTTT. Translated, it gives CASSQDLAGGVGELFF. The chain joins TRBV4-3 to TRBJ2-2, with 8 bases matching TRBD2. With 0 bases clipped from V and 7 bases from J, the junction kept 7 bases outside the gene matches. The germline V gene has CDR1 LGHNA and CDR2 YSLEER. The CDR3 is 16 amino acids.

The chain links TRBV4-2 to TRBJ2-7; tentatively, D is TRBD1 or TRBD2 (5 bases each). Trimming left V 0 bases short and J 8 bases short, with 17 bases between. Germline CDR1 LGHNA, CDR2 YNFKEQ. The CDR3 is 15 residues long. The CDR3 coding sequence is TGTGCCAGCAGCCAAGAAGCTTCCGGGGCAGGGCAGCAGTACTTC. This gives the protein CASSQEASGAGQQYF.

The V gene is TRBV9, the J gene TRBJ2-1, with 7 bases identical to TRBD2. Trimming at V came to 3 bases and at J to 10 bases, leaving 10 bases not matched to a gene. The V gene's germline CDR1 is SGDLS and CDR2 YYNGEE. CDR3 length equals 14 residues. The CDR3 DNA sequence: TGTGCCAGCAGCGCTAGCGGTCCCTCGGTAGAGCAGTTCTTC. Amino acid sequence: CASSASGPSVEQFF.

This clone was seen at least ten times. V is TRBV4-1 and J is TRBJ2-7; 13 nucleotides line up with TRBD2. Trimming removed 0 bases from V and 2 bases from J; junction bases left unmatched: 7. Germline V gene data show CDR1 as MGHRA and CDR2 as YSYEKL. The CDR3 runs 18 residues. In DNA, the CDR3 is TGCGCCAGCAGCCAAGAGACTAGCGGGAGGCAAATAACCTACGAGCAGTACTTC. As protein: CASSQETSGRQITYEQYF.

This sequence joins TRBV6-6 and TRBJ2-3; D unclear. The CDR3 runs 13 residues. CDR1 MNHNY and CDR2 SVGAGI come from the germline V gene (reference sequence). V lost 5 bases and J 5 bases, leaving 11 bases between the germline ends. The CDR3 DNA follows: TGTGCCAGCAGTAAAGCCCTGGGAGATACGCAGTATTTT. It codes for CASSKALGDTQYF.

The rearrangement links TRBV11-3 to TRBJ1-3; no reliable D call. Per germline, CDR1 SGHNT and CDR2 YENEEA. Trimming took off 6 bases at V and 0 bases at J, with 18 bases between the two ends. The CDR3 length is 17 residues. Written as DNA, the CDR3 is TGTGCCAGCAGTAAACTCACCCGTTTTAACTCTGGAAACACCATATATTTT. The encoded protein is CASSKLTRFNSGNTIYF.

CDR3 coding DNA: TGTGCCAGCAGTCTGACAGGCCTACAAGAGACCCAGTACTTC. Amino acids: CASSLTGLQETQYF. The chain links TRBV28 to TRBJ2-5; weak D call: TRBD1 (6 bases). Looked up from germline, CDR1 is MDHEN and CDR2 is SYDVKM. This CDR3 contains 14 residues. The ends were cut back, 5 bases at V and 2 bases at J, with 12 bases in the middle.

The chain recombines TRBV4-3 with TRBJ2-3; D may be TRBD1 or TRBD2 (5 bases each). Germline V CDR1 and CDR2: LGHNA, YSLEER. Trimming took off 5 bases at V and 0 bases at J, with 15 bases between the two ends. The CDR3 is 16 amino acids. The CDR3 coding sequence is TGCGCCAGCAGCGGTCAGGGACGCCTGAGCACAGATACGCAGTATTTT. This codes for CASSGQGRLSTDTQYF.